These 25 T cell receptor beta chains were all obtained from the same sample, sequenced in a study of cytomegalovirus exposure and HLA in healthy donors. In the PCR, 60 Vbeta and 13 Jbeta primers were used. Generated by immunoSEQ multiplex PCR, the TCRdb table keeps only in-frame clones and is missing some. The data contain 150,000 to 200,000 clones, just over 75% of them singletons. The sample was PBMCs. The receptors stem from a man aged 30 to 39 in good health and CMV-seronegative.

The V call is TRBV2, the J call TRBJ1-1; TRBD1 aligns across 8 bases. This CDR3 has 13 amino acids. Unmatched junction bases numbered 2, after V lost 4 bases and J lost 4 bases. Per the germline V gene, CDR1 is SNHLY and CDR2 is FYNNEI. This CDR3 reads CASSADRGTEAFF. The CDR3 coding sequence is TGTGCCAGCAGTGCCGACAGGGGCACTGAAGCTTTCTTT.

The gene calls are TRBV4-2 and TRBJ2-3, with 9 bases lining up with TRBD2. The CDR3 spans 17 residues. J was trimmed by 3 bases and V by 1 base; bases with no gene match: 8. The germline gives CDR1 LGHNA, CDR2 YNFKEQ. This CDR3 is CASSQGLSGRITDTQYF. The CDR3 nucleotides are TGTGCCAGCAGCCAAGGGCTTAGCGGGAGAATTACAGATACGCAGTATTTT.

This chain links TRBV23-1 with TRBJ2-7, with D perhaps matching TRBD2 (6 bases). TRBV23-1 has ORF status, its function being uncertain. The CDR3 loop spans 16 amino acids. The V end was cut by 0 bases, the J end by 5 bases, with 17 bases between. The CDR3 reads CASSQSMKGSGDEQYF. The CDR3 nucleotides are TGCGCCAGCAGTCAATCAATGAAAGGGTCGGGGGACGAGCAGTACTTC.

The rearrangement links TRBV9 to TRBJ2-7, with D maybe TRBD1 (6 bases). The CDR3 runs to 15 residues. Trimming took off 0 bases at V and 5 bases at J, with 15 bases between the two ends. Germline lookup yields CDR1 SGDLS and CDR2 YYNGEE. CDR3 loop: CASSVEGGRGDEQYF. As DNA, the CDR3 is TGTGCCAGCAGCGTAGAAGGGGGAAGGGGCGACGAGCAGTACTTC.

As DNA, the CDR3 is TGCGCCAGCAGCTCGACAGGGGAGAACTATGGCTACACCTTC. Translated: CASSSTGENYGYTF. The V call is TRBV5-1, the J call TRBJ1-2; the match to TRBD1 covers 8 bases. This CDR3 spans 14 amino acids. Germline CDR1 reads SGHRS; CDR2 reads YFSETQ. V was pared by 3 bases and J by 2 bases, with 3 bases of the junction left unmatched.

This clone was seen only once. This chain connects TRBV30 to TRBJ2-7; tentatively, D is TRBD1 (6 bases). Germline V CDR1 and CDR2: GTSNPN, SVGIG (reference sequence). The CDR3 is 13 residues long. Trimming pared 8 bases from V and 3 bases from J, leaving 17 bases between. Here the CDR3 reads CALETGIHYEQYF. The CDR3 coding sequence is TGTGCCCTTGAGACAGGTATACACTACGAGCAGTACTTC.

This sequence joins TRBV7-2 and TRBJ2-7, with TRBD1 matching 10 bases. After removal of 5 bases from V and 2 bases from J, the junction contained 3 bases not matched to a gene. The CDR3 spans 14 residues. From germline, CDR1 is SGHTA and CDR2 FQGNSA. CDR3 region: CASSPGTGAYEQYF. CDR3 in DNA: TGTGCCAGCAGCCCAGGGACAGGGGCCTACGAGCAGTACTTC.

The chain carries TRBV28 and TRBJ1-2; D unresolved. This CDR3 has 14 amino acids. Deletions cut 3 bases from V and 6 bases from J, with 14 bases between. Germline CDR1 MDHEN, CDR2 SYDVKM. CDR3 protein: CASSLPQRSNGYTF. DNA for the CDR3: TGTGCCAGCAGTTTGCCACAGCGGTCGAATGGCTACACCTTC.

This clone was seen a single time. This chain links TRBV19 with TRBJ1-4; tentative D call: TRBD1 (5 bases). This CDR3 has 14 amino acids. The V end lost 9 bases, the J end lost 3 bases, and 14 bases lay between the germline ends. CDR1 is LNHDA and CDR2 is SQIVND in the germline V gene (reference sequence). In DNA form, the CDR3 reads TGTGCCAGCTCAATGGGACTAGCTAATGAAAAACTGTTTTTT. It translates to CASSMGLANEKLFF.

This clone was seen more than once but under ten times. The chain uses TRBV7-9 and TRBJ1-1; D is unclear. The CDR3 is 14 amino acids. Germline V CDR1 and CDR2: SEHNR, FQNEAQ (reference sequence). The V and J ends lost 6 bases and 1 base respectively, with 12 bases between them. In DNA, the CDR3 is TGTGCCAGCAGATCGGGGAGTGGGAACACTGAAGCTTTCTTT. Its translation is CASRSGSGNTEAFF.

This clone showed up just a few times. This chain connects TRBV4-1 to TRBJ2-1, with TRBD2 as a possible D gene (5 bases). The CDR3 totals 13 residues. Trimming shortened V by 4 bases and J by 10 bases, and 14 bases separated the two germline ends. Germline-derived CDR1 and CDR2 are MGHRA and YSYEKL. The chain's CDR3 is CASSLTSRREQFF. Written as DNA, the CDR3 is TGCGCCAGCAGCCTGACCTCGCGGAGGGAGCAGTTCTTC.

The V call is TRBV5-6, the J call TRBJ2-2, with 8 bases lining up with TRBD2. This CDR3 has 17 residues. The ends lost 1 base at V and 3 bases at J; junction bases unmatched: 8. CDR1 SGHDT and CDR2 YYEEEE come from the germline V gene. The CDR3 spells CASSLLLGTSYTGELFF. The CDR3 DNA follows: TGTGCCAGCAGCTTGCTTCTCGGGACTAGTTACACCGGGGAGCTGTTTTTT.

This clone was detected only a few times. This sequence joins TRBV6-1 and TRBJ2-6, with D perhaps TRBD2 (6 bases). With 3 bases removed from V and 3 bases from J, the gap between germline ends came to 18 bases. This CDR3 has 18 amino acids. In germline, CDR1 is MNHNS, CDR2 SASEGT. In nucleotides, the CDR3 is TGTGCCAGCAGTGACCCGCGGGGCCTCGTGTTTGGGGCCAACGTCCTGACTTTC. Residues: CASSDPRGLVFGANVLTF.

The gene calls are TRBV11-2 and TRBJ1-1; D gene ambiguous. Between the trimmed V and J ends, which lost 1 base and 0 bases, there was a span of 9 bases. The length of the CDR3 is 15 residues. CDR1 and CDR2 (germline): SGHAT, FQNNGV. The CDR3 DNA sequence: TGTGCCAGCAGCTTAGGGGGAGGCATGAACACTGAAGCTTTCTTT. Protein sequence: CASSLGGGMNTEAFF. Full variable domain (rest looked up from reference TRBV11-2 and TRBJ1-1): EAGVAQSPRYKIIEKRQSVAFWCNPISGHATLYWYQQILGQGPKLLIQFQNNGVVDDSQLPKDRFSAERLKGVDSTLKIQPAKLEDSAVYLCASSLGGGMNTEAFFGQGTRLTVV.

The gene calls are TRBV11-3 and TRBJ2-3, with 7 positions matching TRBD1. Germline CDR1 SGHNT, CDR2 YENEEA. The CDR3 contains 16 residues. J was trimmed by 2 bases and V by 0 bases; bases with no gene match: 5. The CDR3 DNA reads TGTGCCAGCAGCTTAGAGGGGGACAGCACCACAGATACGCAGTATTTT. It yields the protein CASSLEGDSTTDTQYF.

This clone came up a few times. The chain couples TRBV6-5 to TRBJ2-7; a possible D gene is TRBD2 (5 bases). In germline, CDR1 is MNHEY, CDR2 SVGAGI. CDR3 length: 13 residues. V was clipped by 6 bases and J by 9 bases, with 18 bases between them. In DNA, the CDR3 is TGTGCCAGCAGCTCGACATCGCCCCGGGGGCAGTACTTC. Its protein product is CASSSTSPRGQYF.

The J gene is TRBJ2-7, the V gene TRBV4-2; a possible D gene is TRBD1 (7 bases). Trimming shortened V by 4 bases and J by 2 bases, and 9 bases separated the two germline ends. The CDR3 extends over 13 amino acids. CDR1 is LGHNA and CDR2 is YNFKEQ in the germline V gene. The CDR3 region has the DNA TGTGCCAGCAGCCCAGGGGGGACCTACGAGCAGTACTTC. It yields the protein CASSPGGTYEQYF.

V usage is TRBV2 and J usage is TRBJ1-2; 10 bases match TRBD1. With V trimmed by 6 bases and J by 5 bases, 9 bases remained unmatched. In germline, CDR1 is SNHLY, CDR2 FYNNEI. The CDR3 has 15 residues. DNA of the CDR3: TGTGCCAGCAGCGCCGAGACAGGGGGCTTGTATGGCTACACCTTC. It codes for CASSAETGGLYGYTF.

This chain uses TRBV6-5 with TRBJ1-2; no clear D. Looked up from germline, CDR1 is MNHEY and CDR2 is SVGAGI. V was cut by 7 bases and J by 5 bases, with 17 bases left in between. This CDR3 comprises 14 residues. The CDR3 loop is CASNPASPGYGYTF. DNA of the CDR3: TGTGCCAGCAACCCAGCCTCCCCGGGGTATGGCTACACCTTC.

The J gene is TRBJ2-1, the V gene TRBV30; D is perhaps TRBD2 (6 bases). CDR3 size: 17 residues. From germline, CDR1 is GTSNPN and CDR2 SVGIG (reference sequence). V lost 4 bases to trimming and J lost 0 bases, with 19 bases between them. CDR3 protein: CAWKPTAGQSSYNEQFF. CDR3 bases: TGTGCCTGGAAACCGACGGCGGGGCAGAGCTCCTACAATGAGCAGTTCTTC.

V gene TRBV6-5 combines with J gene TRBJ2-3, with D perhaps matching TRBD1 (5 bases). The CDR3 sequence is 14 residues long. From germline, CDR1 is MNHEY and CDR2 SVGAGI. With 5 bases removed from V and 4 bases from J, the gap between germline ends came to 13 bases. As DNA, the CDR3 is TGTGCCAGCAGTGGCAGACAGAAACCAGATACGCAGTATTTT. As protein: CASSGRQKPDTQYF.

The chain recombines TRBV6-5 with TRBJ1-2; TRBD1 might be the D (5 bases). The CDR3 is made up of 15 amino acids. In germline, CDR1 is MNHEY, CDR2 SVGAGI. The V end was cut by 2 bases, the J end by 6 bases, with 16 bases between. CDR3: CASSYDGRGEDGYTF. In DNA, the CDR3 is TGTGCCAGCAGTTACGACGGACGGGGGGAGGATGGCTACACCTTC.

This clone was detected a few times. CDR3 DNA: TGTGCCAGCAGTGGTCCTTCTCTTGGCCCCTACAATGAGCAGTTCTTC. This encodes CASSGPSLGPYNEQFF. The rearrangement joins TRBV28 to TRBJ2-1; no reliable D call. Germline V gene data show CDR1 as MDHEN and CDR2 as SYDVKM. The CDR3 loop spans 16 amino acids. V was trimmed by 5 bases and J by 2 bases, leaving 16 bases between them.

The chain uses TRBV5-1 and TRBJ1-4, with a possible D match to TRBD1 (5 bases). The CDR3 covers 14 residues. Trimming took 7 bases from V and 7 from J, leaving 17 bases between them. Germline assignment: CDR1 SGHRS and CDR2 YFSETQ. In DNA, the CDR3 is TGCGCCAGCTCCACAGGTAGCCTGGGTGAAAAACTGTTTTTT. This gives the protein CASSTGSLGEKLFF.

This clone appeared a few times. The same CDR3 is also encoded by other DNA sequences in this sample. V usage is TRBV25-1 and J usage is TRBJ2-5; 8 nucleotides match TRBD1. Germline-derived CDR1 and CDR2 are MGHDK and SYGVNS. The CDR3 runs 13 residues. Losses at the gene ends were 6 bases for V and 5 bases for J; bases not matched to a gene: 5. The CDR3 reads CASSAGGLETQYF. The CDR3 DNA reads TGTGCCAGCAGCGCAGGGGGCCTTGAGACCCAGTACTTC.